The rows below give T cell receptor beta chains drawn from one sample of a study of T-cell reconstitution after alpha-beta-depleted transplantation in children. TCRdb itself ran the PCR reads through MiXCR, one entry per CDR3 protein. Here the sample spans about 400,000 distinct CDR3 sequences, over 20% being singletons. The sequenced sample was PBMCs from the stem cell graft donor, obtained from the stem cell graft. The receptors derive from a human donor who donated a stem cell graft to a child with acute myeloid leukemia. CDR3s include the opening cysteine and the closing phenylalanine or tryptophan. A D gene is named only where the DNA matches it firmly. Expanded clones are given a class, and other clones once, few, many or no size at all.

j_call	v_call	d_call	clone_size	cdr3_nt	cdr3_aa
TRBJ2-1	TRBV20-1	TRBD2	few	TGCAGTGCTACCCGACTAGCGGGAGGTAACAATGAGCAGTTCTTC	CSATRLAGGNNEQFF
TRBJ1-2	TRBV28	-	-	TGTGCCAGCAGGCCCTTGGAGGGAGCAATTTATGGCTACACCTTC	CASRPLEGAIYGYTF
TRBJ2-7	TRBV5-1	TRBD1	-	TGCGCCAGCTTCTTGGGGACAGGGCCCTACGAGCAGTACTTC	CASFLGTGPYEQYF
TRBJ2-1	TRBV12-3/TRBV12-4	TRBD2	-	TGTGCCAGCAGCCGAAGGACTAGGAACAATGAGCAGTTCTTC	CASSRRTRNNEQFF
TRBJ2-1	TRBV5-6	-	-	TGTGCCAGCAGCGTGACCCTAGCGACCAGCTCCTACAATGAGCAGTTCTTC	CASSVTLATSSYNEQFF
TRBJ2-7	TRBV20-1	TRBD2	-	TGCAGTGCTCCGGGGGGGCTAGCAACCTACGAGCAGTACTTC	CSAPGGLATYEQYF
TRBJ2-1	TRBV20-1	-	many	TGCAGTGCTCTCGTGGGGGGATACAATGAGCAGTTCTTC	CSALVGGYNEQFF
TRBJ1-5	TRBV25-1	TRBD1	-	TGTGCCAGCAGCGAGACAGGGGGCAATCAGCCCCAGCATTTT	CASSETGGNQPQHF
TRBJ2-1	TRBV10-3	TRBD2	many	TGTGCCATGGGACTAGCGGGGGCCAATGAGCAGTTCTTC	CAMGLAGANEQFF
TRBJ2-1	TRBV9	-	few	TGTGCCAGCAGCGTAGGGCTGGGGAGCTCCTACAATGAGCAGTTCTTC	CASSVGLGSSYNEQFF
TRBJ2-1	TRBV20-1	TRBD2	few	TGCAGTGCTCATGATAGCGGGAGCTCCTACAATGAGCAGTTCTTC	CSAHDSGSSYNEQFF
TRBJ2-4	TRBV20-1	TRBD2	few	TGCAGTGCTACACTAGCGGGAGGGCCTGACAAAAACATTCAGTACTTC	CSATLAGGPDKNIQYF
TRBJ1-1	TRBV29-1	-	many	TGCAGCGTTGGACAGCAGAACACTGAAGCTTTCTTT	CSVGQQNTEAFF
TRBJ2-3	TRBV12-3/TRBV12-4	TRBD1	-	TGTGCCAGCACCCGGGGACAGGGGGTTAGCACAGATACGCAGTATTTT	CASTRGQGVSTDTQYF
TRBJ2-1	TRBV28	-	-	TGTGCCAGCAAAACCACGGTGGACAATGAGCAGTTCTTC	CASKTTVDNEQFF
TRBJ1-1	TRBV29-1	-	many	TGCAGCGTTGCCTTCGTCGGGACTGAAGCTTTCTTT	CSVAFVGTEAFF
TRBJ2-7	TRBV29-1	-	many	TGCAGCGTTGAACCGGCAGGTCATCCCAGCGAGCAGTACTTC	CSVEPAGHPSEQYF
TRBJ2-7	TRBV20-1	TRBD1	few	TGCAGTGCTACCGGGACAGGGCTCTACGAGCAGTACTTC	CSATGTGLYEQYF
TRBJ2-7	TRBV29-1	-	many	TGCAGCGTCGAGCGGTCTCGGGGCTACGAGCAGTACTTC	CSVERSRGYEQYF
TRBJ2-5	TRBV5-1	-	-	TGCGCCAGCAGCTTGAATGGGGTGAAAGAGACCCAGTACTTC	CASSLNGVKETQYF
TRBJ2-3	TRBV9	-	-	TGTGCCAGCAGCGTAGGGGTTGGACCAGGGGATACGCAGTATTTT	CASSVGVGPGDTQYF
TRBJ2-2	TRBV11-2	-	few	TGTGCCAGCAGCCGACAGGTTAATGGCGGGGAGCTGTTTTTT	CASSRQVNGGELFF
TRBJ1-1	TRBV12-3/TRBV12-4	-	-	TGTGCCAGCAGTTTACCGGCCACTGAAGCTTTCTTT	CASSLPATEAFF
TRBJ2-7	TRBV12-3/TRBV12-4	TRBD2	-	TGTGCCAGCAGCCCAATAGCGGGAGGACGCGAGCAGTACTTC	CASSPIAGGREQYF
TRBJ2-3	TRBV20-1	-	few	TGCAGTGCTAGAGATGTACTAAGAACGTTCACAGATACGCAGTATTTT	CSARDVLRTFTDTQYF
TRBJ2-7	TRBV10-3	-	-	TGTGCCATCAGGGGGACCGAAACCTACGAGCAGTACTTC	CAIRGTETYEQYF
TRBJ2-1	TRBV20-1	TRBD2	-	TGCAGTGCTAGAATAAGACTAGCGGGAGGCAATGAGCAGTTCTTC	CSARIRLAGGNEQFF
TRBJ2-2	TRBV29-1	TRBD2	-	TGCAGCGGAACTAGCGGGAGCAGGAACACCGGGGAGCTGTTTTTT	CSGTSGSRNTGELFF
TRBJ1-1	TRBV20-1	-	many	TGCAGTGCTGCCGGGGGGAGGGCCACTGAAGCTTTCTTT	CSAAGGRATEAFF
TRBJ2-7	TRBV5-1	-	many	TGCGCCAGCAGCTTGGAAGGGACGGCCTACGAGCAGTACTTC	CASSLEGTAYEQYF
TRBJ1-4	TRBV5-1	-	few	TGCGCCAGCAGCGATAACCTAGCAACTAATGAAAAACTGTTTTTT	CASSDNLATNEKLFF
TRBJ2-3	TRBV5-6	-	-	TGTGCCAGCAGCAGAACCGGGACAACGGGAGATACGCAGTATTTT	CASSRTGTTGDTQYF
TRBJ2-7	TRBV20-1	TRBD1	many	TGCAGTGCTTGGGGACAGGGGTACGAGCAGTACTTC	CSAWGQGYEQYF
TRBJ1-1	TRBV29-1	-	few	TGCAGCGTTCGCAAGGGGACGAACACTGAAGCTTTCTTT	CSVRKGTNTEAFF
TRBJ2-7	TRBV10-2	TRBD2	few	TGCGCCAGCGGCGGGGGGGTCCGCTACGAGCAGTACTTC	CASGGGVRYEQYF
TRBJ2-1	TRBV24-1	TRBD2	few	TGTGCCACCAGTGACCCAGGACTAGCGGGGACGCACAATGAGCAGTTCTTC	CATSDPGLAGTHNEQFF
TRBJ2-1	TRBV21-1	-	-	TGTGCCAGCAGCAAACAATCTAGGGCAGAGGGTAGGCGCAATGAGCAGTTCTTC	CASSKQSRAEGRRNEQFF
TRBJ2-1	TRBV9	-	-	TGTGCCAGCAGCTCTAGCTCTTCCGGTTATGAGCAGTTCTTC	CASSSSSSGYEQFF
TRBJ1-1	TRBV12-3/TRBV12-4	-	-	TGTGCCAGCAGCCCGGGCCTCATGAACACTGAAGCTTTCTTT	CASSPGLMNTEAFF
TRBJ1-1	TRBV29-1	-	-	TGCAGCGCCAAACAGGTTTTGAACACTGAAGCTTTCTTT	CSAKQVLNTEAFF
TRBJ2-1	TRBV20-1	TRBD1	-	TGCAGTGCTAGATTTGGGACAGGGAAGAATGAGCAGTTCTTC	CSARFGTGKNEQFF
TRBJ2-7	TRBV29-1	TRBD2	-	TGCAGCGTTGTTTGGCGGGAGGACTACGAGCAGTACTTC	CSVVWREDYEQYF